These 18 T cell receptor beta chains were all obtained from the same sample, sequenced in a study of metastatic and nonmetastatic thyroid tumors (dated by TCRdb to 2019 to 2021). Before undergoing thyroid surgery, none of the patients had been given any kind of treatment. The library was generated by PCR. The sample was run on an Illumina HiSeq 4000. TCRdb ran its own pipeline on the public reads, namely fastp trimming at Q25 and MiXCR clone calling, and kept in-frame beta chains. In this sample the table shows about 47,000 clones, around 25% of which occur a single time. Of the sample, around 3.6% is held by the ten largest clones. Sample: blood. Every receptor here comes from a male donor with papillary thyroid cancer or a benign thyroid nodule (not recorded which). Some clones in this sample may be carry-over from other donors' samples.

This clone has at least ten counts. The chain recombines TRBV4-2 with TRBJ2-1; TRBD2 matches 11 bases. Looked up from germline, CDR1 is LGHNA and CDR2 is YNFKEQ. This CDR3 region has 17 residues. After removal of 3 bases from V and 5 bases from J, the junction contained 9 bases not matched to a gene. The CDR3 spells CASSQAPGLAVDNEQFF. The CDR3, as DNA: TGTGCCAGCAGCCAGGCCCCGGGACTAGCGGTAGACAATGAGCAGTTCTTC.

In this sample, this clone turned up many times. The chain recombines TRBV7-8 with TRBJ1-6, with TRBD1 identical over 7 bases. V shed 1 base and J 4 bases; nucleotides not matched to a gene: 1. The germline gives CDR1 SGHVS, CDR2 FQNEAQ. This CDR3 spans 15 amino acids. Here the CDR3 DNA reads TGTGCCAGCAGCTTAGGGACAGGATATAATTCACCCCTCCACTTT. Protein sequence: CASSLGTGYNSPLHF. The variable domain in full, with the rest retrieved from reference TRBV7-8 and TRBJ1-6, is GAGVSQSPRYKVAKRGQDVALRCDPISGHVSLFWYQQALGQGPEFLTYFQNEAQLDKSGLPSDRFFAERPEGSVSTLKIQRTQQEDSAVYLCASSLGTGYNSPLHFGNGTRLTVT.

Concerning this clone: One end of the junction fails to match germline, which may point to a read error. The rearrangement links TRBV4-2 to TRBJ2-7, with 7 bases fitting TRBD1. There are 16 residues in the CDR3. Germline V gene sequence: CDR1 LGHNA, CDR2 YNFKEQ. CDR3 region: CAISQGSGQASYEQYF. The DNA for the CDR3 is TGTGCCATCAGCCAAGGGTCCGGACAGGCCTCCTACGAGCAGTACTTC.

This clone was counted at least ten times. The chain links TRBV12-3 or TRBV12-4 to TRBJ2-1; 7 bases are a match to TRBD1. Germline trimming cut 5 bases from V and 7 bases from J; bases unmatched to any gene: 11. This CDR3 region has 15 residues. CDR3 DNA sequence: TGTGCCAGCAGTCATCGAACACTACAGGGGAATGAGCAGTTCTTC. Amino acid sequence: CASSHRTLQGNEQFF.

The CDR3 is CASSLDLESFYEQYF. The CDR3 region has the DNA TGTGCCAGCAGCTTAGATCTGGAGAGCTTCTACGAGCAGTACTTC. This chain links TRBV11-2 with TRBJ2-7; D is uncertain. This CDR3 spans 15 amino acids. CDR1 is SGHAT and CDR2 is FQNNGV in the germline V gene. V shed 0 bases and J shed 3 bases, with 12 bases lying between them.

This clone was seen at least ten times. The rearrangement uses TRBV25-1 and TRBJ2-1; 11 bases agree with TRBD2. Trimming cost V 2 bases and J 3 bases; bases outside gene matches: 3. Germline V lookup: CDR1 MGHDK, CDR2 SYGVNS. This CDR3 spans 16 amino acids. Here the CDR3 reads CASSEGTSGLYNEQFF. CDR3 sequence (DNA): TGTGCCAGCAGTGAAGGGACTAGCGGCCTCTACAATGAGCAGTTCTTC.

The sample holds many counts of this clone. V usage is TRBV7-9 and J usage is TRBJ1-4, with TRBD1 as a possible D gene (6 bases). The CDR3 covers 15 residues. CDR1 and CDR2 from the germline V gene are SEHNR and FQNEAQ (reference sequence). V dropped 5 bases and J dropped 5 bases, with 15 bases sitting between them. CDR3 nucleotide sequence: TGTGCCAGCAGCCTCTCCGGACAGATAAATGAAAAACTGTTTTTT. It codes for CASSLSGQINEKLFF.

This clone occurred a few times. Here the CDR3 reads CAWSGRNTEAFF. The CDR3 DNA reads as TGTGCCTGGTCGGGACGGAACACTGAAGCTTTCTTT. The chain has TRBV30 and TRBJ1-1; maybe TRBD1 (5 bases). The V end lost 5 bases, the J end lost 1 base, and 8 bases lay between the germline ends. The CDR3 extends over 12 amino acids. Germline V lookup: CDR1 GTSNPN, CDR2 SVGIG (reference sequence).

The gene calls are TRBV2 and TRBJ2-2, with D possibly being TRBD2 (5 bases). The CDR3 runs to 15 residues. The V gene's germline CDR1 is SNHLY and CDR2 FYNNEI. V gave up 3 bases and J gave up 3 bases, with 11 bases separating them. The CDR3 DNA follows: TGTGCCAGCAGTGAGGCAGGCGGGTACACCGGGGAGCTGTTTTTT. Protein sequence: CASSEAGGYTGELFF.

This clone counts as medium-sized (0.01 to 0.1%). This chain connects TRBV6-1 to TRBJ1-1; D is possibly TRBD1 (5 bases). The CDR3 covers 13 residues. Germline CDR1 is MNHNS and CDR2 is SASEGT. Trimming took 6 bases from V and 1 from J, leaving 9 bases between them. CDR3 amino acids: CASRGRANTEAFF. In DNA, the CDR3 is TGTGCCAGCAGGGGACGGGCGAACACTGAAGCTTTCTTT.

The V call is TRBV20-1, the J call TRBJ1-1; TRBD1 is a possible D gene (5 bases). CDR1 is DFQATT and CDR2 is SNEGSKA in the germline V gene (reference sequence). The CDR3 extends over 15 amino acids. The V end was cut by 2 bases, the J end by 4 bases, with 17 bases between. CDR3 region: CSARRWQGVSTEAFF. The CDR3 nucleotides read TGCAGTGCTAGAAGGTGGCAGGGAGTCTCCACTGAAGCTTTCTTT.

This clone was recorded many times. The chain recombines TRBV9 with TRBJ2-1; D remains ambiguous. The CDR3 loop spans 14 amino acids. Germline V gives CDR1 SGDLS, CDR2 YYNGEE. Trimming removed 3 bases from V and 10 bases from J, with 17 bases in between. The CDR3 protein is CASSAKTGPGEQFF. The CDR3 DNA sequence: TGTGCCAGCAGCGCAAAGACTGGCCCTGGGGAGCAGTTCTTC.

This clone appeared many times. The rearrangement links TRBV2 to TRBJ1-4; possible D gene TRBD1, 5 bases. The CDR3 totals 16 residues. V was clipped by 2 bases and J by 5 bases, with 15 bases between them. Germline V gives CDR1 SNHLY, CDR2 FYNNEI. The CDR3 nucleotides are TGTGCCAGCAGTGAACAGGGAGGGAGGGGCAATGAAAAACTGTTTTTT. Amino acid sequence: CASSEQGGRGNEKLFF.

The chain joins TRBV6-1 to TRBJ1-3; D is perhaps TRBD1 (6 bases). V shed 0 bases and J shed 0 bases, with 15 bases lying between them. CDR1 and CDR2 from the germline V gene are MNHNS and SASEGT. There are 18 residues in the CDR3. CDR3 in amino acids: CASSEALAGASSGNTIYF. CDR3 bases: TGTGCCAGCAGTGAAGCCCTGGCAGGGGCGAGCTCTGGAAACACCATATATTTT.

This clone was recorded many times. The chain joins TRBV7-6 to TRBJ2-5; maybe TRBD1 (7 bases). This CDR3 is 14 amino acids long. The germline V gene has CDR1 SGHVS and CDR2 FNYEAQ. The V end lost 7 bases, the J end lost 2 bases, and 14 bases lay between the germline ends. Here the CDR3 reads CASNLRGTQETQYF. CDR3 DNA sequence: TGTGCCAGCAACCTCAGGGGGACTCAAGAGACCCAGTACTTC. The full variable domain, rest sourced from reference TRBV7-6 and TRBJ2-5, is GAGVSQSPRYKVTKRGQDVALRCDPISGHVSLYWYRQALGQGPEFLTYFNYEAQQDKSGLPNDRFSAERPEGSISTLTIQRTEQRDSAMYRCASNLRGTQETQYFGPGTRLLVL.

This chain uses TRBV6-2 or TRBV6-3 with TRBJ2-7; D might be TRBD1 or TRBD2, each matching 5 bases. In germline, CDR1 is MNHEY, CDR2 SVGEGT. Between the trimmed V and J ends, which lost 5 bases and 7 bases, there was a span of 15 bases. The CDR3 is made up of 13 amino acids. The CDR3 protein is CASSPLGGYEQYV. The CDR3 nucleotides read TGTGCCAGCAGTCCCCTTGGGGGATATGAGCAGTACGTC.

Many counts were recorded for this clone. The CDR3 loop reads CASNSRDRDNQPQHF. DNA for the CDR3: TGTGCCAGCAACTCCCGGGACAGGGACAATCAGCCCCAGCATTTT. V gene TRBV6-2 or TRBV6-3 combines with J gene TRBJ1-5; 9 bases align to TRBD1. Germline lookup yields CDR1 MNHEY and CDR2 SVGEGT. Trimming removed 7 bases from V and 3 bases from J; junction bases left unmatched: 7. CDR3 length: 15 residues.

V is TRBV20-1 and J is TRBJ2-3; the match to TRBD2 covers 8 bases. This CDR3 is 16 amino acids long. V shed 0 bases, J shed 1 base, and the junction held 6 bases outside the gene matches. Germline V gene data show CDR1 as DFQATT and CDR2 as SNEGSKA (reference sequence). The CDR3 nucleotides read TGCAGTGCTAGAGATCGCGGTAGCGGGGGCACAGATACGCAGTATTTT. Protein: CSARDRGSGGTDTQYF.